This T cell receptor beta chain was captured in a study of blood T cells in healthy people across ages. This clonotype was detected a few times. Its target is unknown. Findings of the study overall: The fall in TCR beta diversity per million T cells was roughly linear with age.

A sample-barcoded 5' primer and a J-beta primer mix were used in a second PCR of roughly 6 to 11 cycles. TCRdb used MiXCR to reprocess the 5' RACE reads, holding one entry per CDR3 protein. The data show approximately 1.5 million distinct CDR3 sequences, with 40% to 45% seen just once and about 4% held by the top ten. The ends were cut back, 0 bases at V and 3 bases at J, with 9 bases in the middle. The CDR3 extends over 14 amino acids. The germline gives CDR1 LGHNA, CDR2 YSLEER. Samples had at least 7 million PBMCs isolated from them. J is TRBJ2-7 and V is TRBV4-3, with D possibly TRBD1 on 5 matching bases. The TCR sequence derives from a woman younger than 35 in good health. The sample consisted of blood. CDR3 sequence reads: CASSQESGYYEQYF. CDR3 in DNA: TGCGCCAGCAGCCAAGAGTCAGGGTACTACGAGCAGTACTTC.